This entry describes one T cell receptor (beta chain). TCRdb's copy holds only in-frame clones and misses some; the assay was immunoSEQ multiplex PCR. The sample has roughly 28,000 clones, 60% to 75% seen once. The data were obtained in a study of PD-1 blockade in classical Hodgkin lymphoma. V shed 4 bases, J shed 2 bases, and the junction held 7 bases outside the gene matches. The CDR3 is 15 residues long. Germline assignment: CDR1 SEHNR and CDR2 FQNEAQ (reference sequence). Exposure to brentuximab vedotin varied, and each patient had relapsed following autologous stem cell transplantation. The source was peripheral blood mononuclear cells (PBMCs), collected before the second cycle of nivolumab. This clonotype was obtained from a human donor with classical Hodgkin lymphoma. The V and J genes are TRBV7-9 and TRBJ2-5, with TRBD1 matching 7 bases. CDR3 in DNA: TGTGCCAGCAGCTCCGACAGGGTGAGACAAGAGACCCAGTACTTC. Translated, it gives CASSSDRVRQETQYF. Complete variable domain (other parts from reference TRBV7-9 and TRBJ2-5): DTGVSQNPRHKITKRGQNVTFRCDPISEHNRLYWYRQTLGQGPEFLTYFQNEAQLEKSRLLSDRFSAERPKGSFSTLEIQRTEQGDSAMYLCASSSDRVRQETQYFGPGTRLLVL.